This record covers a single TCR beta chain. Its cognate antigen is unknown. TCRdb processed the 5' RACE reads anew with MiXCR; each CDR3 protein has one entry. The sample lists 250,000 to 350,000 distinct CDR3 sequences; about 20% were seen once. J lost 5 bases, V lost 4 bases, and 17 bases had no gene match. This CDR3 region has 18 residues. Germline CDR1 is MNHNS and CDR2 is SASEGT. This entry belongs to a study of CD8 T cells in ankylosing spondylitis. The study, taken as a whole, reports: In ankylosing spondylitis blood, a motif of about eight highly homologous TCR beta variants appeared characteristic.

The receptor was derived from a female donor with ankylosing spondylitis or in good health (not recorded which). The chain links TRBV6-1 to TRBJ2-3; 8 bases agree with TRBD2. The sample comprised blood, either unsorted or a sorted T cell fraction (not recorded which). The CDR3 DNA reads TGTGCCAGCAGTGCGCGACCCCCCGGGACTAGAAACGGAGATACGCAGTATTTT. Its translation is CASSARPPGTRNGDTQYF.